What follows is one TCR beta chain and its context. Its antigen remains unidentified. PCR involved 60 Vbeta and 13 Jbeta primers. The repertoire was sequenced with immunoSEQ multiplex PCR; TCRdb's copy has only in-frame clones and lacks some. The sample holds 150,000 to 200,000 clones, about four fifths seen once. The germline V gene has CDR1 LNHDA and CDR2 SQIVND (reference sequence). With 5 bases clipped from V and 13 bases from J, the junction kept 12 bases outside the gene matches. This CDR3 comprises 13 residues. The sample belongs to a study of cytomegalovirus exposure and HLA in healthy donors. Study-wide results and limits: In vitro work confirmed that a few CMV-associated chains recognize CMV antigens.

The source material was PBMCs. The source is a man between 18 and 29 years old in good health and CMV-seronegative. The gene calls are TRBV19 and TRBJ2-3; the match to TRBD1 covers 7 bases. This CDR3 is CASSQALGTVKYF. CDR3 nucleotide sequence: TGTGCCAGTAGTCAAGCCCTCGGGACAGTTAAGTATTTT.